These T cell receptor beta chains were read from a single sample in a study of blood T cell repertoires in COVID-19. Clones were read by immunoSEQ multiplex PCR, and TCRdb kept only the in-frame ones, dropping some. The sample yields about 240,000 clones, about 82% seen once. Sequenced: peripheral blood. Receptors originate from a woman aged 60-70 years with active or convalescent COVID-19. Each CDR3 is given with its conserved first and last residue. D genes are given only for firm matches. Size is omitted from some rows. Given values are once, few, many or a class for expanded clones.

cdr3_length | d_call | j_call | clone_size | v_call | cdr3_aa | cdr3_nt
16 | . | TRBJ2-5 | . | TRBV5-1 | CASTTIQRSAQETQYF | TGCGCCAGCACTACGATCCAGCGATCAGCTCAAGAGACCCAGTACTTC
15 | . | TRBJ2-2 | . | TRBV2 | CASSVERSNTGELFF | TGTGCCAGCAGTGTGGAGAGATCTAACACCGGGGAGCTGTTTTTT
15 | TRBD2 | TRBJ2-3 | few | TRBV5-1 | CASSFGGSTTDTQYF | TGCGCCAGCAGCTTTGGCGGGAGTACGACAGATACGCAGTATTTT
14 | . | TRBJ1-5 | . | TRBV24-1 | CATSAAVSNQPQHF | TGTGCCACCAGTGCGGCGGTTAGCAATCAGCCCCAGCATTTT
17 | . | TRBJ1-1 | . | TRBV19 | CASSIVLRLNMNTEAFF | TGTGCCAGTAGTATAGTCCTCCGACTGAACATGAACACTGAAGCTTTCTTT
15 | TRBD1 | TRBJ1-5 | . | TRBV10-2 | CASSESGQGSQPQHF | TGCGCCAGCAGTGAGTCTGGACAGGGAAGTCAGCCCCAGCATTTT
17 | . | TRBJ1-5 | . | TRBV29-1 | CSVADSLDHGANQPQHF | TGCAGCGTTGCGGATTCACTCGACCATGGGGCCAATCAGCCCCAGCATTTT
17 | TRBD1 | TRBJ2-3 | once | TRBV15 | CATSREGTRTGGDTQYF | TGTGCCACCAGCAGAGAAGGGACAAGGACAGGGGGAGATACGCAGTATTTT
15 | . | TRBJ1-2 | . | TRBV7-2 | CASSASGTREGGYTF | TGTGCCAGCAGCGCGTCCGGGACTCGCGAAGGGGGCTACACCTTC
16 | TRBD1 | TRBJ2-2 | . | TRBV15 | CATSTDRVWNTGELFF | TGTGCCACCAGCACGGACAGGGTGTGGAACACCGGGGAGCTGTTTTTT
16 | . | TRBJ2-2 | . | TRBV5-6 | CASSPPRGFYTGELFF | TGTGCCAGCAGCCCTCCTAGGGGATTTTACACCGGGGAGCTGTTTTTT
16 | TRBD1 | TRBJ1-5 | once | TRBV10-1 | CASTPGTGGAGQPQHF | TGCGCCAGCACCCCGGGGACAGGGGGCGCGGGTCAGCCCCAGCATTTT
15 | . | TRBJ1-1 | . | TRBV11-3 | CASSLTGQLNTEAFF | TGTGCCAGCAGCCTAACCGGACAGCTGAACACTGAAGCTTTCTTT
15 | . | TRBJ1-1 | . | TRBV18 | CASSPPGGWDTEAFF | TGTGCCAGCTCACCACCGGGAGGGTGGGATACTGAAGCTTTCTTT
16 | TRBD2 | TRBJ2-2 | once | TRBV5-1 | CASSTFSGGNTGELFF | TGCGCCAGCAGCACCTTTAGCGGGGGTAACACCGGGGAGCTGTTTTTT
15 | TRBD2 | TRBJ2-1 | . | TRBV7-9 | CASTLSGGAYNEQFF | TGTGCCAGCACCCTTTCGGGAGGTGCCTACAATGAGCAGTTCTTC
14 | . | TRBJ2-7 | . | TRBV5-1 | CASSLVLKPYEQYF | TGCGCCAGCAGCTTGGTACTTAAACCCTACGAGCAGTACTTC
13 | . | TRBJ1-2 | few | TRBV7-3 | CASSLNPGIGYTF | TGTGCCAGCAGCTTAAATCCCGGGATCGGCTACACCTTC
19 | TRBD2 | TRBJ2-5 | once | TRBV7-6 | CASSLKPWDYIGLQETQYF | TGTGCCAGCAGCTTAAAGCCCTGGGACTACATAGGGCTCCAAGAGACCCAGTACTTC